This T cell receptor beta chain was identified during a study of molecular identifiers for immune sequencing clone quantification. This clonotype came up many times. TCRdb ran MiXCR on the PCR reads and lists one entry per CDR3 protein. The table lists about 510,000 distinct CDR3 sequences, roughly 23% of them singletons, with about 0.84% in the top ten. RNA fractions of 10%, 30% or 50% and about 19,000 to 1,000,000 sorted cells were the source of naive CD8 libraries. This CDR3 has 16 residues. Trimming shortened V by 7 bases and J by 0 bases, and 15 bases separated the two germline ends. The germline V gene encodes CDR1 KGHDR and CDR2 SFDVKD.

The TCR comes from a human donor in good health. Some libraries in this study had Jurkat cell RNA spiked in. The sequenced material came from naive CD8+ T cells from blood, with Jurkat cell RNA spiked in. Indicated subset: FACS-sorted CD8+CD4-CCR7+CD45RA+ naive T cells. The chain combines TRBV24-1 with TRBJ2-1; no definite D call. The chain's CDR3 is CATSSGYGSSYNEQFF. The DNA for the CDR3 is TGTGCCACCAGCTCTGGTTATGGCAGCTCCTACAATGAGCAGTTCTTC.